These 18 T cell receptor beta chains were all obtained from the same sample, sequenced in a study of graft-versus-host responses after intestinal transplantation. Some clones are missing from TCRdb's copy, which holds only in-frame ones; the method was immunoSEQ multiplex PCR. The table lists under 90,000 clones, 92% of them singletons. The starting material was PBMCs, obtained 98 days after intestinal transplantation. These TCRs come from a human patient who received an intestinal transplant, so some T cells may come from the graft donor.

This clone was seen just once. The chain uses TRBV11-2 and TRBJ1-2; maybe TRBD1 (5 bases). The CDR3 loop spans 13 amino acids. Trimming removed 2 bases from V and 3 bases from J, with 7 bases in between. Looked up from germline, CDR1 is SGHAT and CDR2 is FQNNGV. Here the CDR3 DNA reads TGTGCCAGCAGCTTACAGGGTCACTATGGCTACACCTTC. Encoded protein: CASSLQGHYGYTF.

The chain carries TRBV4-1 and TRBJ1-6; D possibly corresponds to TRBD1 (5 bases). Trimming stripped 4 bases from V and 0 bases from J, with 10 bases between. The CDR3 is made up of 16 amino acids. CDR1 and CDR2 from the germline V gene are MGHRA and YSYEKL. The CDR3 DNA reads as TGCGCCAGCAGCCGGGACCATAGCTCCTATAATTCACCCCTCCACTTT. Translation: CASSRDHSSYNSPLHF.

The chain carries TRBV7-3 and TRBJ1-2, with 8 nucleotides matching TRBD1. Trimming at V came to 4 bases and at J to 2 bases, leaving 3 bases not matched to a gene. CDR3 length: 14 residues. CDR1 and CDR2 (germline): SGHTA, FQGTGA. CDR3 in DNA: TGTGCCAGCAGCTCCGGGACAGGCAACTATGGCTACACCTTC. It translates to CASSSGTGNYGYTF.

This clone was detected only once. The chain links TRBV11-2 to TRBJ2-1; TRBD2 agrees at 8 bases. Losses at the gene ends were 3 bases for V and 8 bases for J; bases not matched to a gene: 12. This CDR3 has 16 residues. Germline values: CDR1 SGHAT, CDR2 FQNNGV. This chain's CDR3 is CASSLEAQRGFDEQFF. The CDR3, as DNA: TGTGCCAGCAGCTTGGAGGCCCAGCGGGGGTTTGATGAGCAGTTCTTC. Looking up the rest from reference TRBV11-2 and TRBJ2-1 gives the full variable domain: EAGVAQSPRYKIIEKRQSVAFWCNPISGHATLYWYQQILGQGPKLLIQFQNNGVVDDSQLPKDRFSAERLKGVDSTLKIQPAKLEDSAVYLCASSLEAQRGFDEQFFGPGTRLTVL.

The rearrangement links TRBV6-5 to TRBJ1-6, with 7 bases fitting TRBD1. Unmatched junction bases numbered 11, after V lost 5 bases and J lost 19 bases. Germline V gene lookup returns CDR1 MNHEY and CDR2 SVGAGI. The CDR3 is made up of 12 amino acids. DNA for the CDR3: TGTGCCAGCAGTGACGGAGGGACAGTTTCTCACTTT. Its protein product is CASSDGGTVSHF.

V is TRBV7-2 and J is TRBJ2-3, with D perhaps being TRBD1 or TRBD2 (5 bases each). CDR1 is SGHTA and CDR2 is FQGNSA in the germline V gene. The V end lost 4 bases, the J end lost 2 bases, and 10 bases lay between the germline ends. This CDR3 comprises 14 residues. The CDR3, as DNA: TGTGCCAGCAGCTGGGGACCCCTCACAGATACGCAGTATTTT. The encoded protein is CASSWGPLTDTQYF. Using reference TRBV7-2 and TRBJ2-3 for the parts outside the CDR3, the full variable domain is GAGVSQSPSNKVTEKGKDVELRCDPISGHTALYWYRQSLGQGLEFLIYFQGNSAPDKSGLPSDRFSAERTGGSVSTLTIQRTQQEDSAVYLCASSWGPLTDTQYFGPGTRLTVL.

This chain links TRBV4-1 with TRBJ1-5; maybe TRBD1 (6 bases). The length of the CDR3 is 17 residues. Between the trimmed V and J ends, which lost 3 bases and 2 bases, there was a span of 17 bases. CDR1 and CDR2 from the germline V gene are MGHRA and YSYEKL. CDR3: CASSQREFRGGNQPQHF. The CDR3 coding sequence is TGCGCCAGCAGCCAGAGAGAGTTCAGGGGTGGCAATCAGCCCCAGCATTTT.

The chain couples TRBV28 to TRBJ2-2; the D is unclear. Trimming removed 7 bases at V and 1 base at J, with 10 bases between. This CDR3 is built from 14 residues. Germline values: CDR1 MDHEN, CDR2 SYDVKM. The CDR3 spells CASKTEENTGELFF. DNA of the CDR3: TGTGCCAGCAAGACGGAAGAGAACACCGGGGAGCTGTTTTTT. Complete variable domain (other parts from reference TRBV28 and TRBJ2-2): DVKVTQSSRYLVKRTGEKVFLECVQDMDHENMFWYRQDPGLGLRLIYFSYDVKMKEKGDIPEGYSVSREKKERFSLILESASTNQTSMYLCASKTEENTGELFFGEGSRLTVL.

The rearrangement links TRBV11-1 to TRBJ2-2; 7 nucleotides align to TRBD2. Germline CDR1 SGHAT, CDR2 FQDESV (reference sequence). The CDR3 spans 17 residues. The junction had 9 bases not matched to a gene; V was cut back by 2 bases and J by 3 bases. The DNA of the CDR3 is TGTGCCAGCAGCTTATCTCTGGCGGGGGTGGACACCGGGGAGCTGTTTTTT. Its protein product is CASSLSLAGVDTGELFF.

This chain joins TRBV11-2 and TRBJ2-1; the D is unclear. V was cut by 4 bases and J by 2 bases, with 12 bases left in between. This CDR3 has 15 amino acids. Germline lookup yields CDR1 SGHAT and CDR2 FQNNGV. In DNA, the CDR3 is TGTGCCAGCAGCTCGGCGACCGAGACCTACAATGAGCAGTTCTTC. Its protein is CASSSATETYNEQFF.

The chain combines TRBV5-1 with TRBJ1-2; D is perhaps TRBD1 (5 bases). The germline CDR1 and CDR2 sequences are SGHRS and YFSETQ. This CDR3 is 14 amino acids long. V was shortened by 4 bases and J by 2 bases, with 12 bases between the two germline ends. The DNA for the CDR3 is TGCGCCAGCAGCCGAGGGGAGGGGAACTATGGCTACACCTTC. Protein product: CASSRGEGNYGYTF.

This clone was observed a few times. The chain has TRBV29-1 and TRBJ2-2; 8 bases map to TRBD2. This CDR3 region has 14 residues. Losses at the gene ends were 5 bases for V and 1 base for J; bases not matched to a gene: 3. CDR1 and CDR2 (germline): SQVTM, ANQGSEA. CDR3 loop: CSVLAGGNTGELFF. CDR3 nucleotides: TGCAGCGTTCTGGCGGGGGGGAACACCGGGGAGCTGTTTTTT.

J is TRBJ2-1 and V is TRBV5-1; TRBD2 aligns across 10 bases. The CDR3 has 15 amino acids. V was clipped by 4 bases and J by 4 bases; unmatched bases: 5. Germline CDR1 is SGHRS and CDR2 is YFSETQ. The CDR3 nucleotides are TGCGCCAGCAGCACCGGGACTAGCGATTACAATGAGCAGTTCTTC. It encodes CASSTGTSDYNEQFF.

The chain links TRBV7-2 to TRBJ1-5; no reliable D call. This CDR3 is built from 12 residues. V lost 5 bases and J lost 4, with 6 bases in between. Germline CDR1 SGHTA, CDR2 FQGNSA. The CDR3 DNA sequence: TGTGCCAGCAGCGTCAATAATCAGCCCCAGCATTTT. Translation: CASSVNNQPQHF.

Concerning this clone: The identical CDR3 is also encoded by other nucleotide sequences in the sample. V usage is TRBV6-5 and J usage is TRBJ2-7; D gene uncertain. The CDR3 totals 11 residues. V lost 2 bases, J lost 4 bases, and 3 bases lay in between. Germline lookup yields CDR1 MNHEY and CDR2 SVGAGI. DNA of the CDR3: TGTGCCAGCAGTTACAGATACGAGCAGTACTTC. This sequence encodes CASSYRYEQYF.

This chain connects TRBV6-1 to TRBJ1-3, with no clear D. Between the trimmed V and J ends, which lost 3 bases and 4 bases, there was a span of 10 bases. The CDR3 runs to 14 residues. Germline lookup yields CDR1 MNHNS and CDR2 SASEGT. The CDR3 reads CASSDGVAGNTIYF. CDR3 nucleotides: TGTGCCAGCAGTGACGGGGTAGCCGGAAACACCATATATTTT.

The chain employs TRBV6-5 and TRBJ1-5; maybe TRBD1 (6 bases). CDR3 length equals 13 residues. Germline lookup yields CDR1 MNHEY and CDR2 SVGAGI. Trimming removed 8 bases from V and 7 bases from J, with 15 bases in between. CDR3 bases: TGTGCCAGCCTCGGGGGGGGCGGCCAGCCCCAGCATTTT. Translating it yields CASLGGGGQPQHF.

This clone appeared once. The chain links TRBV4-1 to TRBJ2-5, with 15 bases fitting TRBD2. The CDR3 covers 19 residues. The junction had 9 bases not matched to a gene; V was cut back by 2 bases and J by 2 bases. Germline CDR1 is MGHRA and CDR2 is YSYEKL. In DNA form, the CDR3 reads TGCGCCAGCAGCCAAAGCGGGGGACTAGCGGGGGGTCAACAAGAGACCCAGTACTTC. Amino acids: CASSQSGGLAGGQQETQYF.